This entry concerns a single T cell receptor beta chain. This specimen belongs to a study of T cells in Graves' hyperthyroidism and ophthalmopathy. RNA transcripts gave rise to amplified TCR beta CDR3 regions. The primer set for the first-round RT-PCR of the TCR CDR3 was HTBI. TCRdb independently ran MiXCR on the multiplex PCR reads; one entry per CDR3 protein. The sample contains roughly 700,000 distinct CDR3 sequences, roughly 15% of which appear only once. CDR1 is SQVTM and CDR2 is ANQGSEA in the germline V gene. The CDR3 is 13 amino acids. V lost 5 bases, J lost 0 bases, and 10 bases lay in between. Thyroid ultrasound, orbital computed tomography, clinical symptoms, and serum thyroxine and TRAb underpinned diagnoses. PBMCs were obtained from approximately 10 ml fresh peripheral blood.

The chain joins TRBV29-1 to TRBJ1-2; D is possibly TRBD1 (6 bases). The receptor's source is a woman aged 18-29 years with Graves' hyperthyroidism. Material for sequencing was blood. In DNA form, the CDR3 reads TGCAGCGTTCCAGGGGCTTCTAACTATGGCTACACCTTC. Its protein product is CSVPGASNYGYTF. Based on the CDR3 plus reference TRBV29-1 and TRBJ1-2, the full variable domain is SAVISQKPSRDICQRGTSLTIQCQVDSQVTMMFWYRQQPGQSLTLIATANQGSEATYESGFVIDKFPISRPNLTFSTLTVSNMSPEDSSIYLCSVPGASNYGYTFGSGTRLTVV.